The TCR beta chain under discussion was sequenced for a study of OX40 agonist ivuxolimab in advanced cancers. The V end was cut by 8 bases, the J end by 1 base, with 11 bases between. The germline gives CDR1 LNHDA, CDR2 SQIVND (reference sequence). CDR3 length: 14 amino acids. Sequencing was performed with immunoSEQ multiplex PCR; in TCRdb, only in-frame clones are kept and a portion is missing. The sample contains 70,000 or so clones, 80% of which appear only once. This clone has just one count. V usage is TRBV19 and J usage is TRBJ2-2; no clear D gene. The receptor's source is an adult with an advanced solid tumor such as melanoma, head and neck, liver or kidney cancer. Sequences were derived from CD4+ or CD8+ T cells sorted from blood, sampled in a trial of the OX40 agonist ivuxolimab. This chain's CDR3 is CASGLPGNTGELFF. In DNA form, the CDR3 reads TGTGCCAGTGGCCTTCCGGGGAACACCGGGGAGCTGTTTTTT.